These 14 T cell receptor beta chains share one sample of origin, sequenced in a study of chemoradiotherapy in HPV16-positive cancers. Assay: immunoSEQ multiplex PCR; the TCRdb copy retains only in-frame clones and omits some. The sample yields fewer than 20,000 clones, 75% to 90% seen once. The source material was blood, sampled from a patient who underwent chemoradiotherapy. Source of these receptors: a human donor with HPV-associated anogenital cancer.

This clone has just one count. This chain connects TRBV5-1 to TRBJ2-7, with unresolved D. Germline lookup yields CDR1 SGHRS and CDR2 YFSETQ. Between the trimmed V and J ends, which lost 1 base and 3 bases, there was a span of 8 bases. This CDR3 spans 13 amino acids. This CDR3 reads CASSLMADYEQYF. The CDR3 nucleotides are TGCGCCAGCAGCTTGATGGCAGACTACGAGCAGTACTTC.

This clone was seen more than once but under ten times. The chain has TRBV5-4 and TRBJ1-2, with 7 bases fitting TRBD1. V was clipped by 0 bases and J by 4 bases; unmatched bases: 15. The CDR3 loop spans 18 amino acids. Germline loops: CDR1 SGHNT, CDR2 YYREEE (reference sequence). CDR3 region: CASSLDQAVRGPGYGYTF. As DNA, the CDR3 is TGTGCCAGCAGCTTGGATCAGGCGGTGAGGGGGCCCGGCTATGGCTACACCTTC.

The chain uses TRBV9 and TRBJ2-7, with D tentatively TRBD1 (7 bases). The CDR3 loop spans 13 amino acids. Trimming pared 7 bases from V and 3 bases from J, leaving 14 bases between. Germline assignment: CDR1 SGDLS and CDR2 YYNGEE. The CDR3 coding sequence is TGTGCCAGCTTTTCAGGGGGGTACTACGAGCAGTACTTC. It encodes CASFSGGYYEQYF.

The chain employs TRBV7-9 and TRBJ1-2; D remains ambiguous. The CDR3 consists of 14 residues. V was shortened by 2 bases and J by 5 bases, with 12 bases between the two germline ends. Per germline, CDR1 SEHNR and CDR2 FQNEAQ (reference sequence). CDR3 bases: TGTGCCAGCAGCTTACAAGGGCGCCCTTATGGCTACACCTTC. Translating gives CASSLQGRPYGYTF.

This chain connects TRBV27 to TRBJ1-1; tentatively, D is TRBD1 (6 bases). Germline assignment: CDR1 MNHEY and CDR2 SMNVEV (reference sequence). The CDR3 is 14 amino acids. V lost 2 bases and J lost 1, with 8 bases in between. The DNA for the CDR3 is TGTGCCAGCAGTTTAAACAGGGCGAACACTGAAGCTTTCTTT. It encodes CASSLNRANTEAFF.

DNA of the CDR3: TGTGCCAGCAGTACTACAGGGGAGGGAATTCAGCCCCAGCATTTT. It codes for CASSTTGEGIQPQHF. This chain uses TRBV28 with TRBJ1-5; 7 bases align to TRBD1. CDR1 is MDHEN, CDR2 SYDVKM, per germline. J was trimmed by 6 bases and V by 5 bases; bases with no gene match: 10. This CDR3 has 15 amino acids.

This rearrangement joins TRBV4-3 to TRBJ2-3; D unresolved. The CDR3 loop spans 14 amino acids. V lost 4 bases, J lost 6 bases, and 14 bases lay in between. Germline V gene data show CDR1 as LGHNA and CDR2 as YSLEER. CDR3 nucleotides: TGCGCCAGCAGCCCGTCCTGGGCTGGCGATACGCAGTATTTT. Amino acid sequence: CASSPSWAGDTQYF.

The chain carries TRBV28 and TRBJ1-1; D not resolved. This CDR3 is 15 amino acids long. Per the germline V gene, CDR1 is MDHEN and CDR2 is SYDVKM. Trimming shortened V by 0 bases and J by 3 bases, and 11 bases separated the two germline ends. In nucleotides, the CDR3 is TGTGCCAGCAGTTTATGGCCCGGACCGGACACTGAAGCTTTCTTT. Translation: CASSLWPGPDTEAFF.

This clone was seen a single time. This chain uses TRBV10-1 with TRBJ2-5; TRBD2 might be the D (5 bases). CDR1 is WNHNN, CDR2 SYGVQD, per germline (reference sequence). Trimming removed 2 bases at V and 1 base at J, with 5 bases between. The CDR3 spans 13 residues. The CDR3 region is CASSEGLQETQYF. CDR3 sequence (DNA): TGCGCCAGCAGTGAGGGACTCCAAGAGACCCAGTACTTC.

V usage is TRBV18 and J usage is TRBJ1-4; 7 bases map to TRBD1. The CDR3 is made up of 15 amino acids. The germline V gene encodes CDR1 KGHSH and CDR2 LQKENI. Trimming cost V 3 bases and J 7 bases; bases outside gene matches: 8. The CDR3 sequence: CASSPDRARSEKLFF. The CDR3 region has the DNA TGTGCCAGCTCACCTGACAGGGCTCGAAGTGAAAAACTGTTTTTT.

The V gene is TRBV10-3, the J gene TRBJ1-2; D not certain. Looked up from germline, CDR1 is ENHRY and CDR2 is SYGVKD. The V and J ends lost 6 bases and 2 bases respectively, with 7 bases between them. The CDR3 extends over 12 amino acids. The CDR3 loop reads CAISSPNYGYTF. The CDR3 region has the DNA TGTGCCATCAGCAGTCCAAACTATGGCTACACCTTC.

The chain's CDR3 is CASSLGVVRGTDTQYF. The CDR3 DNA sequence: TGTGCCAGCAGCTTAGGGGTCGTCAGGGGCACAGATACGCAGTATTTT. This chain joins TRBV11-1 and TRBJ2-3; D perhaps matches TRBD1 (5 bases). Germline V gene sequence: CDR1 SGHAT, CDR2 FQDESV (reference sequence). The CDR3 sequence is 16 residues long. Between the trimmed V and J ends, which lost 1 base and 1 base, there was a span of 12 bases.

J is TRBJ2-3 and V is TRBV6-4; the D gene could be TRBD1 or TRBD2 (6 bases each). CDR3 size: 15 residues. From germline, CDR1 is MRHNA and CDR2 SNTAGT. V was cut by 7 bases and J by 2 bases, with 16 bases left in between. CDR3 in amino acids: CASIRQGRITDTQYF. CDR3 nucleotides: TGTGCCAGCATCCGCCAGGGGAGGATCACAGATACGCAGTATTTT.

The chain is built from TRBV11-2 and TRBJ2-3, with no clear D. Germline CDR1 SGHAT, CDR2 FQNNGV. The ends were cut back, 5 bases at V and 0 bases at J, with 9 bases in the middle. CDR3 length equals 14 residues. The CDR3 coding sequence is TGTGCCAGCAGCCTAAGTCGGAGCACAGATACGCAGTATTTT. Translated: CASSLSRSTDTQYF.